The present entry profiles one TCR beta chain with its context. The antigen it recognizes is unknown. Base qualities were left out, and no much larger clone turns up one base away. Each collaborating institution followed its own protocols to collect whole blood in K2EDTA tubes. For TCRbeta analysis, collaborator samples were shipped as frozen whole blood, as isolated PBMCs, or as DNA extracted from either sample type. The immunoSEQ Assay, a bias-controlled multiplex PCR, was used to amplify TCRbeta CDR3 regions from genomic DNA. As for the authors' bioinformatics: The number of nucleated cells in each sample was estimated from the amplification of reference gene primers within the assay. Sequence reads were collapsed and filtered to measure the absolute abundance of every unique TCRbeta CDR3 rearrangement. For each sample, productive Simpson clonality was calculated as the square root of Simpson's diversity index across productive rearrangements. TCRdb carries this immuneACCESS record with in-frame sequences only. Its versions omit some clonotypes, under half of them owing to an unresolved V gene in the studies checked, with the rest unexplained. V and J calls and clone size come straight from that table; D and trimming were deduced from the DNA. The sample data list approximately 85,000 clones, and 89% of these were observed just once. In total, the top ten clones hold 2% to 3% of the sample.

The sample comes from a study of blood T cell repertoires in COVID-19 (dated by TCRdb to the early 2020s). Some background on the complete study: Samples covering the acute and convalescent phases of COVID-19 were provided by collaborators in the United States, Italy and Spain. The material from the prospective study consisted of cDNA or gDNA derived from T cells, B-cell-depleted T cells, or PBMCs. Subjects who had been exposed to COVID-19, were actively infected with it, or had recovered from it provided the deeply sampled blood TCRbeta repertoires that made up the dataset. The repertoires were released in a freely available public database intended as a resource for research on the immune response to SARS-CoV-2. The samples were drawn from two sources: the first 160 participants of the ongoing ImmuneRACE study, and 1,000 to 1,500 subjects contributed by 6 global collaborators. Sample metadata almost always included a de-identified subject ID, COVID-19 status, age in years and sex. Where available, HLA class I and class II types were obtained from metadata supplied by the sample provider rather than from assay-based typing.

Taken from cysteine to phenylalanine, the CDR3 has 18 residues. Only the CDR3 portion is preserved as DNA: 54 bases, with reading frame beginning at the first base. Based on the germline V gene, the CDR1 and CDR2 sequences are SGDLS and YYNGEE. V gives up 0 bases and J gives up 1 base, and the segment between their germline ends measures 18 bases. Here is what the overall study found, with its caveats: The amount of clinical and demographic metadata varied by source and participant and was provided uncurated.

The TCR comes from a man aged 50 to 60 with acute or convalescent COVID-19. Sequenced sample: peripheral blood. The sequence joins TRBV9 to TRBJ2-3; no D gene can be assigned with confidence. DNA sequence: TGTGCCAGCAGCGTAGATGGCGGCCCAAGTCGGGGCACAGATACGCAGTATTTT. This sequence encodes CASSVDGGPSRGTDTQYF.